A single sample gave rise to the 28 T cell receptor beta chains below, sequenced in a study of tumor-infiltrating lymphocytes in primary liver carcinoma. Investigators took RNA and DNA out together from about 21-30 mg of unsorted bulk tissue. The template, about 500 ng total RNA, yielded TCR beta cDNA made with a constant-region primer. Generation of the TCR beta libraries relied on three nested multiplex PCR rounds using slightly modified ARM-PCR. The study ran its first two PCR rounds for nine to ten cycles each, using TRBV1-TRBV30 forward primers and a C-beta reverse primer. TCRdb analysed the multiplex PCR reads with MiXCR anew, one entry per CDR3 protein. The data show some 50,000 distinct CDR3 sequences, with less than 75% seen just once and 25% to 35% held by the top ten. Sequencing was performed on liver tumor tissue from sampling region 5. This sample's subset: tumor region T5, tumor centre. The receptors were gathered from a man between 35 and 55 years old with primary liver carcinoma and hepatitis B virus infection.

The CDR3 nucleotides are TGCAGTGCCGGACTACCTGGAGGGGGTGAGCAGTACTTC. Residues: CSAGLPGGGEQYF. The chain carries TRBV20-1 and TRBJ2-7; the D gene could be TRBD1 or TRBD2 (6 bases each). The CDR3 is made up of 13 amino acids. Trimming took 6 bases from V and 7 from J, leaving 19 bases between them. Germline V gives CDR1 DFQATT, CDR2 SNEGSKA (reference sequence).

J is TRBJ2-3 and V is TRBV11-2; TRBD1 agrees at 9 bases. Germline CDR1 reads SGHAT; CDR2 reads FQNNGV. The CDR3 runs 14 residues. The V and J ends lost 5 bases and 10 bases, in that order; junction bases with no gene match: 10. The DNA for the CDR3 is TGTGCCAGCAGCGTCGACAGGGGGACGGATGCGCAGTATTTT. Translation: CASSVDRGTDAQYF.

This clonotype was found many times. J is TRBJ2-7 and V is TRBV12-3 or TRBV12-4; a weak D match, TRBD1 (6 bases). V lost 6 bases to trimming and J lost 1 base, with 13 bases between them. The CDR3 sequence is 14 residues long. The CDR3, as DNA: TGTGCCAGCAGACTAGGGACAAGGTCCTACGAGCAGTACTTC. Protein sequence: CASRLGTRSYEQYF.

On this clonotype itself: The DNA is omitted, as the CDR3 cannot be located on it reliably, and the CDR3 follows TCRdb's listing. This chain joins TRBV11-3 and TRBJ2-2; the tabulated D call, TRBD1, remains unverified against the DNA. The germline V gene has CDR1 SGHNT and CDR2 YENEEA. 21 amino acids form the CDR3, both terminal residues included. The CDR3 loop is CASSFCASSVIRQENTGELFF.

This clonotype was detected only once. The CDR3 does not end in the conserved phenylalanine or tryptophan, so this is likely a read error. V is TRBV10-1 and J is TRBJ2-1, with D perhaps TRBD2 (6 bases). Germline values: CDR1 WNHNN, CDR2 SYGVQD (reference sequence). V lost 3 bases and J lost 7, with 13 bases in between. The CDR3 totals 14 residues. CDR3 sequence: CASSERGKINEQFL. In DNA, the CDR3 is TGCGCCAGCAGTGAACGCGGGAAGATTAATGAGCAGTTCCTC.

The chain carries TRBV21-1 and TRBJ2-1; the DNA was not compared with TRBD2, the D call given in the table. TRBV21-1 is recorded as a pseudogene. This CDR3 spans 15 amino acids. The CDR3 reads CATSKEAGGSNDQFF. CDR3 DNA sequence: TGTGCCACCAGCAAAGAGGCGGGAGGTAGCAATGATCAGTTCTTC.

To note about this clonotype: Because the CDR3 is missing its conserved closing phenylalanine or tryptophan, this is likely a read error. This chain joins TRBV5-1 and TRBJ2-1; TRBD1 is a possible D gene (6 bases). Trimming cost V 3 bases and J 7 bases, with 14 bases left between them. The germline V gene encodes CDR1 SGHRS and CDR2 YFSETQ. There are 14 residues in the CDR3. In DNA form, the CDR3 reads TGCGCCAGCAGCTCGGACAAGGGGGTTAATGAGCAGTTCATC. It is translated as CASSSDKGVNEQFI.

V gene TRBV6-1 combines with J gene TRBJ1-2, with 8 bases that match TRBD1. Germline V gene lookup returns CDR1 MNHNS and CDR2 SASEGT. There are 14 residues in the CDR3. Germline trimming cut 10 bases from V and 4 bases from J; bases unmatched to any gene: 11. Here the CDR3 reads CATIMTGVVYGYTF. CDR3 nucleotides: TGTGCCACTATCATGACAGGGGTGGTCTATGGCTACACCTTC.

Many counts were recorded for this clonotype. The J gene is TRBJ2-7, the V gene TRBV11-1; no firm D call. This CDR3 has 13 amino acids. Between the trimmed V and J ends, which lost 6 bases and 1 base, there was a span of 10 bases. Germline CDR1 and CDR2: SGHAT and FQDESV (reference sequence). Here the CDR3 reads CASRGKRSYEQYF. Here the CDR3 DNA reads TGTGCCAGCAGGGGGAAGCGATCCTACGAGCAGTACTTC. Drawing the rest from reference TRBV11-1 and TRBJ2-7, the complete variable domain is EAEVAQSPRYKITEKSQAVAFWCDPISGHATLYWYRQILGQGPELLVQFQDESVVDDSQLPKDRFSAERLKGVDSTLKIQPAELGDSAMYLCASRGKRSYEQYFGPGTRLTVT.

Details on this clonotype: Relative to the germline gene, one junction end is altered; a read error may explain this. The chain joins TRBV7-8 to TRBJ1-1, with D possibly matching TRBD1 (6 bases). The germline V gene has CDR1 SGHVS and CDR2 FQNEAQ. This CDR3 has 15 residues. The CDR3 reads CAGSQGGGLGTEACF. The CDR3 DNA sequence: TGTGCCGGCAGTCAAGGGGGGGGACTGGGCACTGAAGCTTGCTTT.

V gene TRBV6-1 combines with J gene TRBJ2-3, with a weak D call TRBD2 (5 bases). Between the trimmed V and J ends, which lost 8 bases and 4 bases, there was a span of 28 bases. The CDR3 loop spans 18 amino acids. Germline CDR1 and CDR2: MNHNS and SASEGT. The CDR3: CASSFDIQEVRSSDTQYF. The CDR3, as DNA: TGTGCCAGCTCGTTTGACATCCAGGAGGTGCGCAGCTCAGATACGCAGTATTTT.

This clonotype was recorded only once. Its ends do not fully match the called genes, so a read error is possible. The V gene is TRBV18, the J gene TRBJ1-1; no firm D call. This CDR3 is 14 amino acids long. From germline, CDR1 is KGHSH and CDR2 LQKENI. The CDR3 spells CASSPPTSDTEAFF. As DNA, the CDR3 is TGTGCCAGCTCGCCACCGACATCTGACACTGAAGCTTTCTTT.

This clonotype was detected many times. The chain has TRBV10-2 and TRBJ2-7; no firm D call. Germline loops: CDR1 WSHSY, CDR2 SAAADI. V lost 6 bases, J lost 4 bases, and 16 bases lay in between. The CDR3 is 14 residues long. The CDR3 DNA follows: TGCGCCAGCAGACCTCCCGTTCTAGGTTACGAGCAGTACTTC. Its translation: CASRPPVLGYEQYF.

A word on this clonotype: In this CDR3 the conserved last residue, phenylalanine or tryptophan, is missing, so a read error is likely. Here the CDR3 DNA reads TGTGCCATCAGTGAGTACGGACAAAGCCAAGAGACCCAGTACTTG. Amino acids: CAISEYGQSQETQYL. This chain joins TRBV10-3 and TRBJ2-5; weak D call: TRBD1 (5 bases). CDR3 length: 15 amino acids. Germline V gene data show CDR1 as ENHRY and CDR2 as SYGVKD. V shed 1 base and J shed 1 base, with 10 bases lying between them.

Note on this clonotype: A read error is likely, as this CDR3 ends without the conserved phenylalanine or tryptophan. Because the CDR3's place on the DNA is in doubt, the DNA is left out and the CDR3 is given as listed by TCRdb. V usage is TRBV11-2 and J usage is TRBJ1-4; the table gives TRBD1 as D, unverified against the DNA. The CDR3 totals 14 residues, both ends included. Germline loops: CDR1 SGHAT, CDR2 FQNNGV. CDR3 sequence reads: CVSSLEVGDEKLFL.

This chain links TRBV19 with TRBJ2-1, with D possibly being TRBD2 (6 bases). V lost 4 bases and J lost 5, with 12 bases in between. Per germline, CDR1 LNHDA and CDR2 SQIVND (reference sequence). The CDR3 consists of 14 residues. The CDR3 here is CASSRGLLDNEQFF. CDR3 nucleotide sequence: TGTGCCAGTAGTAGAGGACTACTGGACAATGAGCAGTTCTTC.

In the case of this clonotype: One end of the junction is discordant with germline, which a read error may explain. This chain joins TRBV28 and TRBJ2-7, with D unresolved. Per germline, CDR1 MDHEN and CDR2 SYDVKM. The CDR3 consists of 14 residues. CDR3 DNA: TGTGCCAGCAGTACGATTGGGATCGGGTCCGAGCATTGCTTC. Translation gives CASSTIGIGSEHCF.

By sample share, this clonotype is medium-sized. This chain uses TRBV11-1 with TRBJ2-1; D is uncertain. Germline V gives CDR1 SGHAT, CDR2 FQDESV (reference sequence). The CDR3 runs 16 residues. V lost 0 bases, J lost 1 base, and 10 bases lay in between. The CDR3 coding sequence is TGTGCCAGCAGCTTAGCGCAGTACCTATCCTACAATGAGCAGTTCTTC. This encodes CASSLAQYLSYNEQFF.

About this clonotype itself: This may arise from a read error, as a much more abundant clone is one base away. This is likely a read error, given that the CDR3 carries no conserved phenylalanine or tryptophan at its end. The chain is built from TRBV28 and TRBJ2-2; weak D call: TRBD1 (5 bases). The CDR3 is 13 residues long. V shed 7 bases and J shed 8 bases, with 14 bases lying between them. From germline, CDR1 is MDHEN and CDR2 SYDVKM. The CDR3 here is CASNSGRSGELFS. As DNA, the CDR3 is TGTGCCAGCAATTCAGGGCGGTCGGGGGAGCTGTTTTCT.

As regards this clonotype: This CDR3 fails to terminate in the conserved phenylalanine or tryptophan, so it likely reflects a read error. This chain uses TRBV12-3 or TRBV12-4 with TRBJ2-7; unclear D gene. V was pared by 4 bases and J by 2 bases, with 6 bases between. The CDR3 runs 12 residues. Here the CDR3 reads CASSYEAYEQYL. DNA of the CDR3: TGTGCCAGCAGTTATGAGGCCTACGAGCAGTACCTC.

Remarks on this clonotype: One junction end does not reproduce the germline sequence, and a read error may be involved. The genes are TRBV11-2 and TRBJ2-5; tentative D call: TRBD2 (5 bases). CDR1 and CDR2 from the germline V gene are SGHAT and FQNNGV. The CDR3 has 16 amino acids. The CDR3 region is CASSLGSGGPGETQYF. The CDR3 DNA is TGTGCCAGCAGCTTAGGGAGTGGCGGCCCCGGGGAGACCCAGTACTTT.

The chain links TRBV29-1 to TRBJ2-3; 8 bases are shared with TRBD1. V lost 7 bases to trimming and J lost 0 bases; unmatched junction nucleotides: 15. Germline V lookup: CDR1 SQVTM, CDR2 ANQGSEA. The CDR3 runs to 17 residues. The CDR3 sequence: CSAGWDFQGASTDTQYF. DNA of the CDR3: TGCAGCGCCGGGTGGGACTTCCAGGGGGCTAGCACAGATACGCAGTATTTT.

Remarks on this clonotype: The junction differs from germline at one of its ends, possibly a read error. The chain has TRBV4-1 and TRBJ2-7, with 10 bases lining up with TRBD2. Germline assignment: CDR1 MGHRA and CDR2 YSYEKL. The length of the CDR3 is 15 residues. Here the CDR3 reads CASSLASSGSYEQYF. CDR3 coding DNA: TGCGCCAGCAGCCTAGCTTCTAGCGGGAGCTACGAGCAATACTTC.

Worth noting for this clonotype: It is likely a read error, because the conserved phenylalanine at the end of the CDR3 is missing. This chain uses TRBV29-1 with TRBJ2-1; 7 bases align to TRBD1. The CDR3 consists of 14 residues. The V gene end was trimmed by 7 bases and the J gene end by 8 bases; junction bases not matched to a gene: 14. The germline V gene encodes CDR1 SQVTM and CDR2 ANQGSEA. CDR3 coding DNA: TGCAGCGGATTGCCGGGACAGTGGGTGGATGAGCAGTTCCTA. Protein sequence: CSGLPGQWVDEQFL.

Concerning this clonotype itself: An end of the junction does not agree with germline; a read error may underlie this. V gene TRBV11-3 combines with J gene TRBJ1-1; 7 nucleotides agree with TRBD1. CDR1 and CDR2 (germline): SGHNT, YENEEA. The CDR3 extends over 13 amino acids. CDR3 protein: CTSILAGGTEAFF. The CDR3 DNA sequence: TGTACCAGCATCCTAGCAGGGGGGACTGAAGCTTTCTTT. The variable domain in full, completed from reference TRBV11-3 and TRBJ1-1, reads EAGVVQSPRYKIIEKKQPVAFWCNPISGHNTLYWYLQNLGQGPELLIRYENEEAVDDSQLPKDRFSAERLKGVDSTLKIQPAELGDSAVYLCTSILAGGTEAFFGQGTRLTVV.

This clonotype was counted a few times. Germline is not matched at one junction end, which may reflect a read error. The rearrangement joins TRBV4-1 to TRBJ2-2; possibly TRBD2 for D (6 bases). The CDR3 has 15 amino acids. CDR1 is MGHRA, CDR2 YSYEKL, per germline. CDR3 sequence (DNA): TGCGCCAGCAGCCAAGATCAGGGTAGCACCGGGGGGCTGTTTTTT. It encodes CASSQDQGSTGGLFF.

This clonotype showed up many times. Since a much larger clone is just one base distant, this may be a read error. J is TRBJ2-3 and V is TRBV7-9, with D maybe TRBD2 (5 bases). Germline loops: CDR1 SEHNR, CDR2 FQNEAQ (reference sequence). This CDR3 contains 12 residues. DNA of the CDR3: TGTGCCAGCAGCTCGGGATCAGATACGCAGTGTTTT. This codes for CASSSGSDTQCF.

Turning to this clonotype: This may be a read error, as it is one base from a much larger clone. The J gene is TRBJ2-7, the V gene TRBV28; 7 bases fit TRBD2. Germline trimming cut 3 bases from V and 3 bases from J; bases unmatched to any gene: 8. This CDR3 region has 15 residues. The germline gives CDR1 MDHEN, CDR2 SYDVKM. In DNA form, the CDR3 reads TGTGCCAGCAGTTTTACGAGCGGGACCCACTACGAGCAGTACTTC. Residues: CASSFTSGTHYEQYF. The full variable domain, completed using reference TRBV28 and TRBJ2-7, is DVKVTQSSRYLVKRTGEKVFLECVQDMDHENMFWYRQDPGLGLRLIYFSYDVKMKEKGDIPEGYSVSREKKERFSLILESASTNQTSMYLCASSFTSGTHYEQYFGPGTRLTVT.